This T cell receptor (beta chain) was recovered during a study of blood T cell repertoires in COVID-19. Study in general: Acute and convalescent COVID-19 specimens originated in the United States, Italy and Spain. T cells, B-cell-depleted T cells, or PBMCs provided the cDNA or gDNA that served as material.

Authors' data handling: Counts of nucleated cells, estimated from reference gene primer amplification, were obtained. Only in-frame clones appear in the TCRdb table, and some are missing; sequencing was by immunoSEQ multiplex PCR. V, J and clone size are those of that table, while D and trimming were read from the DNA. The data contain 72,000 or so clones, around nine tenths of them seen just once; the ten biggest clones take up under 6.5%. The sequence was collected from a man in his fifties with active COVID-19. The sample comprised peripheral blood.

The CDR3 region has the DNA TGTGCCAGCCGCACAGGAGGGTGGCTAGCGGGCGGAAGCACAGATACGCAGTATTTT. This encodes CASRTGGWLAGGSTDTQYF. The V gene is TRBV28, the J gene TRBJ2-3; 8 nucleotides match TRBD2. The V gene's germline CDR1 is MDHEN and CDR2 SYDVKM. J lost 0 bases, V lost 8 bases, and 19 bases had no gene match. This CDR3 is built from 19 residues.